This TCR beta chain originates from a study of read filtering for tumor transcriptome and immune sequencing. General observations from the study: Sorted CD138-negative bone marrow cells were not purified T cells.

Molecular barcoded adaptors covering alpha/delta and beta/gamma chains were used on 400 to 450 ng RNA. Each CDR3 protein gets one entry after TCRdb re-called the reads with MiXCR. The sample records around 50,000 distinct CDR3 sequences, 20% to 25% being singletons. From germline, CDR1 is SGHVS and CDR2 FQNEAQ. The CDR3 has 13 residues. Points on this clonotype: Its antigen is undetermined. The junction departs from the called germline gene at one end, perhaps through a read error.

The sample consisted of a population of CD138-negative cells sorted from bone marrow. This sequence originates from a donor at least 40 years old with multiple myeloma. V and J are TRBV7-8 and TRBJ2-1; possibly TRBD2 for D (5 bases). As DNA, the CDR3 is TGTGCCAGCAGTTTAGACGGGGACAATGAGCAGTTCTTC. Translated, it gives CASSLDGDNEQFF.